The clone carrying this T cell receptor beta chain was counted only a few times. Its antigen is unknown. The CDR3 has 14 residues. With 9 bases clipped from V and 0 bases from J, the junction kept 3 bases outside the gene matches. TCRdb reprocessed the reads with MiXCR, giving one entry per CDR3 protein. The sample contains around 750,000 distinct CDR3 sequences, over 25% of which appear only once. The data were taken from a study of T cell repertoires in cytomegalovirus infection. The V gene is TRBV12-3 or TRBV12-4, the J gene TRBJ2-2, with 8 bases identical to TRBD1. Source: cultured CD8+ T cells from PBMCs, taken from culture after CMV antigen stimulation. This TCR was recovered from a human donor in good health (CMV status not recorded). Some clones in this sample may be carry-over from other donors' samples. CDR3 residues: CASTQGANTGELFF. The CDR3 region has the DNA TGTGCCAGTACACAGGGGGCGAACACCGGGGAGCTGTTTTTT.